The 25 T cell receptor beta chains below all came from one sample that was sequenced in a study of shared T cell receptors in the human thymus. Profiled with immunoSEQ multiplex PCR; TCRdb holds only in-frame clones, not every one. This table has about 380,000 clones, approximately 95% appearing once. Sequencing was performed on thymocytes. These receptors originate from a human donor.

The rearrangement joins TRBV5-6 to TRBJ2-2; weak D call: TRBD2 (5 bases). With 0 bases removed from V and 3 bases from J, the gap between germline ends came to 12 bases. Per the germline V gene, CDR1 is SGHDT and CDR2 is YYEEEE. The CDR3 contains 16 residues. The CDR3 region has the DNA TGTGCCAGCAGCTTGGGCCGGGGTGCCCACACCGGGGAGCTGTTTTTT. Translated, it gives CASSLGRGAHTGELFF. Filled out from reference TRBV5-6 and TRBJ2-2, the complete variable domain reads DAGVTQSPTHLIKTRGQQVTLRCSPKSGHDTVSWYQQALGQGPQFIFQYYEEEERQRGNFPDRFSGHQFPNYSSELNVNALLLGDSALYLCASSLGRGAHTGELFFGEGSRLTVL.

The chain links TRBV14 to TRBJ2-1, with TRBD2 matching 12 bases. V gave up 4 bases and J gave up 8 bases; unmatched junction bases: 6. This CDR3 comprises 15 residues. From germline, CDR1 is SGHDN and CDR2 FVKESK. CDR3: CASSLPTSGSYEQFF. The CDR3 nucleotides read TGTGCCAGCAGCCTCCCGACTAGCGGGAGTTATGAGCAGTTCTTC.

This chain links TRBV19 with TRBJ2-6, with 8 bases matching TRBD1. Germline-derived CDR1 and CDR2 are LNHDA and SQIVND (reference sequence). The CDR3 runs to 17 residues. CDR3: CGSGRQGRNSGANVLTF. In nucleotides, the CDR3 is TGTGGTTCCGGGAGACAGGGGCGCAACTCTGGGGCCAACGTCCTGACTTTC.

The chain links TRBV14 to TRBJ2-3, with D uncertain. CDR1 and CDR2 (germline): SGHDN, FVKESK. The CDR3 is made up of 15 amino acids. V lost 5 bases to trimming and J lost 2 bases, with 14 bases between them. CDR3 loop: CASSCGPADTDTQYF. CDR3 DNA sequence: TGTGCCAGCAGCTGCGGCCCCGCGGACACAGATACGCAGTATTTT.

The chain combines TRBV27 with TRBJ2-7; the D gene is possibly TRBD2 (6 bases). Germline CDR1 and CDR2: MNHEY and SMNVEV (reference sequence). This CDR3 comprises 14 residues. V was shortened by 2 bases and J by 3 bases, with 11 bases between the two germline ends. The CDR3 sequence: CASSLGGMGYEQYF. The CDR3 DNA follows: TGTGCCAGCAGTTTAGGGGGGATGGGCTACGAGCAGTACTTC.

This clone has a single count. The chain couples TRBV18 to TRBJ2-2; perhaps TRBD2 as D (6 bases). Trimming shortened V by 6 bases and J by 0 bases, and 8 bases separated the two germline ends. The CDR3 has 14 residues. Germline lookup yields CDR1 KGHSH and CDR2 LQKENI. DNA of the CDR3: TGTGCCAGCTCCCGGGGGACGAACACCGGGGAGCTGTTTTTT. Translated, it gives CASSRGTNTGELFF.

The rearrangement links TRBV27 to TRBJ1-1; 7 bases are shared with TRBD1. Germline V lookup: CDR1 MNHEY, CDR2 SMNVEV (reference sequence). V shed 6 bases, J shed 0 bases, and the junction held 4 bases outside the gene matches. The CDR3 contains 14 residues. The CDR3 region is CASSQDRLNTEAFF. In DNA, the CDR3 is TGTGCCAGCAGCCAGGACAGGCTGAACACTGAAGCTTTCTTT.

The chain carries TRBV27 and TRBJ2-6; D might be TRBD2 (5 bases). The V and J ends lost 6 bases and 0 bases respectively, with 12 bases between them. Looked up from germline, CDR1 is MNHEY and CDR2 is SMNVEV (reference sequence). The CDR3 has 16 residues. The CDR3 spells CASRTRRSSGANVLTF. CDR3 nucleotides: TGTGCCAGCAGAACCCGGAGGTCCTCTGGGGCCAACGTCCTGACTTTC.

This clone was seen a few times. The rearrangement uses TRBV25-1 and TRBJ2-1; 7 bases are a match to TRBD2. CDR1 and CDR2 (germline): MGHDK, SYGVNS. CDR3 length equals 14 residues. V trimming: 4 bases; J trimming: 2 bases; junction bases outside the gene matches: 2. CDR3 nucleotide sequence: TGTGCCAGCAGTGGGGGGGGGACCTACAATGAGCAGTTCTTC. Its protein product is CASSGGGTYNEQFF.

The chain couples TRBV11-2 to TRBJ2-4; D unclear. V lost 5 bases to trimming and J lost 0 bases, with 14 bases between them. The CDR3 totals 16 residues. Germline loops: CDR1 SGHAT, CDR2 FQNNGV. CDR3 region: CASSPRSALAKNIQYF. The DNA for the CDR3 is TGTGCCAGCAGCCCCCGGTCGGCCTTAGCCAAAAACATTCAGTACTTC.

CDR3 sequence reads: CASSRIGLAGESEQYF. CDR3 coding DNA: TGTGCCAGCAGCCGCATCGGACTAGCGGGAGAAAGCGAGCAGTACTTC. This chain joins TRBV27 and TRBJ2-7; 13 positions agree with TRBD2. Trimming removed 6 bases from V and 6 bases from J; junction bases left unmatched: 11. This CDR3 region has 16 residues. Germline loops: CDR1 MNHEY, CDR2 SMNVEV (reference sequence).

CDR3 amino acids: CASYPGGEDEQYF. The CDR3 bases are TGTGCCAGCTACCCCGGGGGTGAAGACGAGCAGTACTTC. The genes are TRBV6-5 and TRBJ2-7; possible D gene TRBD2, 6 bases. The germline V gene encodes CDR1 MNHEY and CDR2 SVGAGI. The V and J ends lost 8 bases and 5 bases respectively, with 16 bases between them. The CDR3 runs to 13 residues.

This chain joins TRBV28 and TRBJ2-7; 7 nucleotides align to TRBD1. Germline loops: CDR1 MDHEN, CDR2 SYDVKM. The CDR3 consists of 18 residues. After removal of 6 bases from V and 3 bases from J, the junction contained 20 bases not matched to a gene. The chain's CDR3 is CASSPRPLDRAGIYEQYF. CDR3 nucleotide sequence: TGTGCCAGCAGCCCAAGGCCCCTCGACAGGGCTGGAATCTACGAGCAGTACTTC.

This chain connects TRBV7-2 to TRBJ2-1; perhaps TRBD1 as D (5 bases). Germline V gene sequence: CDR1 SGHTA, CDR2 FQGNSA. The length of the CDR3 is 13 residues. Trimming left V 3 bases short and J 6 bases short, with 9 bases between. Here the CDR3 reads CASSLYGANEQFF. The CDR3 DNA sequence: TGTGCCAGCAGCTTGTATGGGGCCAATGAGCAGTTCTTC.

The chain links TRBV5-1 to TRBJ1-1, with no clear D. The germline V gene has CDR1 SGHRS and CDR2 YFSETQ. The V end lost 1 base, the J end lost 3 bases, and 10 bases lay between the germline ends. The CDR3 has 14 amino acids. The CDR3 nucleotides are TGCGCCAGCAGCTTGAGTATCTGTGACACTGAAGCTTTCTTT. This codes for CASSLSICDTEAFF.

The chain combines TRBV27 with TRBJ1-2; D gene unclear. Trimming shortened V by 5 bases and J by 4 bases, and 17 bases separated the two germline ends. Germline CDR1 MNHEY, CDR2 SMNVEV (reference sequence). CDR3 length equals 15 residues. The CDR3 loop is CASSHTSGEGYGYTF. The CDR3, as DNA: TGTGCCAGCAGTCACACCTCCGGGGAAGGCTATGGCTACACCTTC.

The chain uses TRBV29-1 and TRBJ2-1; D gene uncertain. With 0 bases removed from V and 5 bases from J, the gap between germline ends came to 11 bases. The CDR3 covers 14 residues. Germline assignment: CDR1 SQVTM and CDR2 ANQGSEA. The CDR3 sequence is CSVEDGPVHNEQFF. The CDR3 region has the DNA TGCAGCGTTGAAGATGGCCCTGTTCACAATGAGCAGTTCTTC.

This chain uses TRBV7-4 with TRBJ2-3; TRBD2 matches 7 bases. The length of the CDR3 is 15 residues. V shed 0 bases and J 6 bases; nucleotides not matched to a gene: 6. Germline CDR1 and CDR2: SGHVT and SQSDAQ. CDR3 protein: CASSLAGGPTDTQYF. As DNA, the CDR3 is TGTGCCAGCAGCTTAGCGGGAGGGCCGACGGATACGCAGTATTTT.

This clone appeared once. The chain is built from TRBV19 and TRBJ2-2, with 9 bases fitting TRBD2. Germline V gene data show CDR1 as LNHDA and CDR2 as SQIVND (reference sequence). With 6 bases clipped from V and 3 bases from J, the junction kept 8 bases outside the gene matches. There are 16 residues in the CDR3. CDR3 protein: CASRISGSRYTGELFF. CDR3 bases: TGTGCCAGTAGAATTAGCGGGAGCCGGTACACCGGGGAGCTGTTTTTT.

This clone has just one count. The gene calls are TRBV5-4 and TRBJ1-5; the D gene is possibly TRBD1 (5 bases). Looked up from germline, CDR1 is SGHNT and CDR2 is YYREEE (reference sequence). This CDR3 spans 14 amino acids. V dropped 2 bases and J dropped 0 bases, with 6 bases sitting between them. The CDR3 DNA reads as TGTGCCAGCAGCTTCCAGGGTAGCAATCAGCCCCAGCATTTT. Its protein is CASSFQGSNQPQHF. The variable domain in full, with the rest retrieved from reference TRBV5-4 and TRBJ1-5, is ETGVTQSPTHLIKTRGQQVTLRCSSQSGHNTVSWYQQALGQGPQFIFQYYREEENGRGNFPPRFSGLQFPNYSSELNVNALELDDSALYLCASSFQGSNQPQHFGDGTRLSIL.

The chain links TRBV4-3 to TRBJ1-1, with TRBD1 identical over 10 bases. Germline lookup yields CDR1 LGHNA and CDR2 YSLEER. The junction had 7 bases not matched to a gene; V was cut back by 0 bases and J by 3 bases. This CDR3 has 17 residues. CDR3 loop: CASSQDIGDRGHTEAFF. In nucleotides, the CDR3 is TGCGCCAGCAGCCAAGATATAGGTGACAGGGGGCACACTGAAGCTTTCTTT.

This sequence joins TRBV30 and TRBJ1-1, with a possible D match to TRBD1 (5 bases). CDR1 GTSNPN and CDR2 SVGIG come from the germline V gene (reference sequence). The CDR3 contains 12 residues. V was trimmed by 7 bases and J by 0 bases, leaving 9 bases between them. In DNA, the CDR3 is TGTGCCTACCGGGGGGTGAACACTGAAGCTTTCTTT. Its translation: CAYRGVNTEAFF.

V and J are TRBV27 and TRBJ2-7; TRBD2 aligns across 10 bases. Unmatched junction bases numbered 6, after V lost 8 bases and J lost 2 bases. The CDR3 is 14 residues long. Germline V gives CDR1 MNHEY, CDR2 SMNVEV (reference sequence). The CDR3 region is CASGLSGRTYEQYF. For the CDR3, the DNA is TGTGCCAGCGGGCTTAGCGGGAGGACCTACGAGCAGTACTTC.

The CDR3 spells CASSYGREGRNEQYF. The CDR3 region has the DNA TGTGCCAGCAGTTACGGGCGGGAGGGCCGGAACGAGCAGTACTTC. V is TRBV6-5 and J is TRBJ2-7, with 9 bases identical to TRBD2. CDR1 and CDR2 (germline): MNHEY, SVGAGI. Trimming took 2 bases from V and 5 from J; bases not matched to a gene: 7. This CDR3 spans 15 amino acids.

DNA of the CDR3: TGTGCCAGCAGCCCCCGAGCGGGAGGGCGGGCAGATACGCAGTATTTT. It specifies CASSPRAGGRADTQYF. V and J are TRBV6-4 and TRBJ2-3; the match to TRBD2 covers 10 bases. The CDR3 is made up of 16 amino acids. Germline-derived CDR1 and CDR2 are MRHNA and SNTAGT. V shed 6 bases, J shed 4 bases, and the junction held 10 bases outside the gene matches.